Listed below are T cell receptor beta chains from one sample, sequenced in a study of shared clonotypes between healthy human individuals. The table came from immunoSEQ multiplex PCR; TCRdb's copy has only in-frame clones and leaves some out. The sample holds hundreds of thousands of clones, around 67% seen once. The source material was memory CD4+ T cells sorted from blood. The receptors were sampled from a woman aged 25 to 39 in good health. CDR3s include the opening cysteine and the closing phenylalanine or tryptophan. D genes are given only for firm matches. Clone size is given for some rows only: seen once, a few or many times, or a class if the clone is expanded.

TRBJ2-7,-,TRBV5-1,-,CASSLSWAGSEVTYEQYF,TGCGCCAGCAGCTTGAGCTGGGCAGGGTCCGAAGTAACCTACGAGCAGTACTTC
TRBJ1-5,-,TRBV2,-,CASRGNDQPQHF,TGTGCCAGCAGAGGCAACGATCAGCCCCAGCATTTT
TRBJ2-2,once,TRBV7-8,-,CASSPGSKNTGELFF,TGTGCCAGCAGCCCTGGGAGTAAGAACACCGGGGAGCTGTTTTTT
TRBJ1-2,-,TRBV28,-,CASRGRGDLNYGYTF,TGTGCCAGCAGGGGCAGGGGAGACTTAAACTATGGCTACACCTTC
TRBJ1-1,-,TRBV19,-,CASSIIRQKIDPAFF,TGTGCCAGTAGTATAATACGACAGAAGATTGACCCAGCTTTCTTT
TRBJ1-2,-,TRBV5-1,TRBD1,CASSTRGRGGYTF,TGCGCCAGCAGCACCAGGGGGCGCGGTGGCTACACCTTC
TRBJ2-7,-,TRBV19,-,CASSTQATGLYEQYF,TGTGCCAGTAGTACCCAAGCCACAGGGTTATACGAGCAGTACTTC
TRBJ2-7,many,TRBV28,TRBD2,CASSLSSGSHYEQYF,TGTGCCAGCAGTTTATCCAGCGGGAGTCACTACGAGCAGTACTTC
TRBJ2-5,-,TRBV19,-,CASSIGYDLETQYF,TGTGCCAGTAGTATTGGTTATGATTTGGAGACCCAGTACTTC
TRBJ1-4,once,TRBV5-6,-,CASSPDVQDEKLFF,TGTGCCAGCAGCCCGGACGTCCAGGACGAAAAACTGTTTTTT